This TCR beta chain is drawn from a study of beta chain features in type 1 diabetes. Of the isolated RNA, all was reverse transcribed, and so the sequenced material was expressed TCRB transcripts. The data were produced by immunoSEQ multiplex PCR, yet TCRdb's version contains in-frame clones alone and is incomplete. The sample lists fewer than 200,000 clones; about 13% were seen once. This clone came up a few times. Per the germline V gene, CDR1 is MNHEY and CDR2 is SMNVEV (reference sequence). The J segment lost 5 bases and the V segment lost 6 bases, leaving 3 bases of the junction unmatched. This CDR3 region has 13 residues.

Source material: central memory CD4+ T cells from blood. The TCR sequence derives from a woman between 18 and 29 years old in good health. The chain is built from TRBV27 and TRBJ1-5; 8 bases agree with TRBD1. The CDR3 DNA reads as TGTGCCAGCAGGAAGGACAGGGATCAGCCCCAGCATTTT. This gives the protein CASRKDRDQPQHF.